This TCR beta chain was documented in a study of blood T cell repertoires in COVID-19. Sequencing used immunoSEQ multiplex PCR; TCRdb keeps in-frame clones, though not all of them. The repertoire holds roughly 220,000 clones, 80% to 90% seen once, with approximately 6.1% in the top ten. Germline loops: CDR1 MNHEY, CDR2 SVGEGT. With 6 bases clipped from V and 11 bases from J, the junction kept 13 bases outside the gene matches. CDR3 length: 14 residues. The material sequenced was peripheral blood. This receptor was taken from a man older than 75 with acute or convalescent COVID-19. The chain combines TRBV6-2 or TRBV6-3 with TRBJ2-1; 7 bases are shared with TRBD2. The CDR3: CASSVNLPGLKQFF. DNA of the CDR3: TGTGCCAGCAGCGTCAACCTACCGGGACTAAAGCAGTTCTTC.